The T cell receptor (beta chain) under discussion was sequenced for a study of cytomegalovirus exposure and HLA in healthy donors (dated by TCRdb to 2015 to 2018). Turning to the overall study: According to a later analysis, one platform produced both the approximately 110 validation repertoires and the 666 repertoires of the first cohort. The study aimed to test whether signatures of past pathogen exposure could be identified by cataloging public T cell receptors. The study combined high-throughput TCR immunosequencing, statistical association of individual TCRs with disease status, and machine learning to predict cytomegalovirus infection status. Along with the approximately 700-subject first cohort, a separate validation cohort of over a hundred different subjects was used. Overall results and qualifications from the work: Of the cluster scores, approximately 94% were above 0 in a later analysis, which found that TCRs clustered in the first cohort also tended to co-occur in the 120 validation repertoires. Most TCR sequences were seen in very few donors, while some public TCRs were found in many individuals. The study listed 150 to 200 TCR beta chains as associated with cytomegalovirus. The validation cohort had no HLA typing available for a later analysis, so co-occurrence within that cohort was assessed over all 130 or so repertoires. A few of the identified cytomegalovirus-associated TCR beta chains were confirmed in vitro to be specific for cytomegalovirus antigens. The classifier was reported to diagnose cytomegalovirus status with high specificity and sensitivity in both the original and validation cohorts. The authors suggested that the approach could potentially be generalized to other disease states and immunological phenotypes.

A distance of 4 bases separates the germline ends of V and J, which lose 0 bases and 5 bases respectively. From cysteine to phenylalanine, the CDR3 is 12 amino acids long. Just the 36-base CDR3 DNA is kept, in frame starting at base 1. CDR1 and CDR2 are read off the germline V gene (reference sequence) as PRHDT and FYEKMQ. This clone appeared once. Its antigen target is currently unknown. The input lacks base qualities; no much larger clone sits a single base away. Libraries were made using the immunoSEQ multiplex PCR assay. In the original analysis: A statistical classification framework was built for diagnosing cytomegalovirus status from the catalog of TCR beta chain sequences. In TCRdb, the immuneACCESS table is reduced to in-frame sequences with V and J assigned. These tables do not hold every clone; where another copy was compared, an unresolved V gene accounts for under half, and the others remain unexplained. The DNA gave D and trimming, while V, J and clone size come from that table. Recorded for this sample are roughly 260,000 clones; 85% to 90% of them occurred a single time. The ten largest make up about 3% of the sample.

Donors formed part of the validation cohort, which comprised 120 subjects and was distinct from the first cohort of 550 to 850 subjects. This sequence uses TRBV13 and TRBJ1-1; the D gene is not confidently resolved. The specimen was PBMCs. This sequence originates from a man in his late teens or twenties in good health and CMV-seronegative. This receptor has the CDR3 CASSLGYTEAFF. The nucleotide sequence reads TGTGCCAGCAGCTTAGGATATACTGAAGCTTTCTTT.